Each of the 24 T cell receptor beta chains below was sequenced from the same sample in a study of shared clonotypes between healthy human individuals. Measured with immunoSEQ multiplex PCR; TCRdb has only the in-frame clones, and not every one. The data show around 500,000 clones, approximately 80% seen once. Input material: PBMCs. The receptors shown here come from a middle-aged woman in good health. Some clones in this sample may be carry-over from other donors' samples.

As DNA, the CDR3 is TGTGCCAGCAGTCATAGCGGGAGGGCCACCAGGAATGAGCAGTTCTTC. Translating it yields CASSHSGRATRNEQFF. The chain carries TRBV7-9 and TRBJ2-1, with TRBD2 identical over 11 bases. The junction had 11 bases not matched to a gene; V was cut back by 6 bases and J by 7 bases. The CDR3 is 16 amino acids. CDR1 is SEHNR and CDR2 is FQNEAQ in the germline V gene (reference sequence).

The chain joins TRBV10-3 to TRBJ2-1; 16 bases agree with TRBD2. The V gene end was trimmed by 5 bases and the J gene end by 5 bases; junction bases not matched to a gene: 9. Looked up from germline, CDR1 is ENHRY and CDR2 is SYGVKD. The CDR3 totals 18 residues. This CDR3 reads CAISSPGTSGRANNEQFF. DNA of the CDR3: TGTGCCATCAGTAGCCCAGGGACTAGCGGGAGGGCCAACAATGAGCAGTTCTTC.

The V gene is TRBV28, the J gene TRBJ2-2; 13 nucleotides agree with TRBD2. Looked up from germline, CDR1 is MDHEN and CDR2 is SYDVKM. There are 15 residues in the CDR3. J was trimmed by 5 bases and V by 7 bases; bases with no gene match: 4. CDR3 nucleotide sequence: TGTGCCAGCACTCCGGGACTAGCGGGGACCGGGGAGCTGTTTTTT. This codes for CASTPGLAGTGELFF.

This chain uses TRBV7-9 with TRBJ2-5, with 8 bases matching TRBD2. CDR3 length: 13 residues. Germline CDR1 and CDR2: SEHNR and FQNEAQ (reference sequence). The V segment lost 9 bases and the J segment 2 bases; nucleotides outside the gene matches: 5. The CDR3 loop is CASIAGSQETQYF. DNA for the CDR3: TGTGCCAGTATAGCGGGAAGTCAAGAGACCCAGTACTTC.

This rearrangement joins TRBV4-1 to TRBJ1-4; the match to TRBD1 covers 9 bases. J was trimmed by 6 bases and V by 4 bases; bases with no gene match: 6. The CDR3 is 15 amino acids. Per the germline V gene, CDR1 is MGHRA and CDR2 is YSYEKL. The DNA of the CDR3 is TGCGCCAGCAGCCTGGTGGGACAGGGAGATGAAAAACTGTTTTTT. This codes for CASSLVGQGDEKLFF.

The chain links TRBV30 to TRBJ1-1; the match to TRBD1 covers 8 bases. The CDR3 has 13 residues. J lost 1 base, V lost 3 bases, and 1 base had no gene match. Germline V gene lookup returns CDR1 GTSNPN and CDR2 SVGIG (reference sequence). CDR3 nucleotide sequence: TGTGCCTGGAGAGGACAGGGGAACACTGAAGCTTTCTTT. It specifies CAWRGQGNTEAFF.

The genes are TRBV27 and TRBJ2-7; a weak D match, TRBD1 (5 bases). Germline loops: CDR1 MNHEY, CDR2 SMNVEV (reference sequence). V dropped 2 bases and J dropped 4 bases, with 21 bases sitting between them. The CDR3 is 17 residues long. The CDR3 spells CASSLRAGSDMMYEQYF. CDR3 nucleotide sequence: TGTGCCAGCAGTTTAAGAGCAGGGTCGGACATGATGTACGAGCAGTACTTC.

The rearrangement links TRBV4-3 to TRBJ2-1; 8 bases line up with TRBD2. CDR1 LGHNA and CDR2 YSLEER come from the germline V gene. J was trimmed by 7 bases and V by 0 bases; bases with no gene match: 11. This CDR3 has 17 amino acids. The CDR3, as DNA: TGCGCCAGCAGCCAAGATGTGTTCGGGGGGGTCCTTAATGAGCAGTTCTTC. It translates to CASSQDVFGGVLNEQFF.

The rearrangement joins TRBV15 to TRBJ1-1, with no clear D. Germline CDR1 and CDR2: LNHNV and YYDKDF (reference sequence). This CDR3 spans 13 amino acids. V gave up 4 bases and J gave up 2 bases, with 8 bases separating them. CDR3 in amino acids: CATSTLVNTEAFF. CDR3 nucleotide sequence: TGTGCCACCAGCACCCTTGTTAACACTGAAGCTTTCTTT.

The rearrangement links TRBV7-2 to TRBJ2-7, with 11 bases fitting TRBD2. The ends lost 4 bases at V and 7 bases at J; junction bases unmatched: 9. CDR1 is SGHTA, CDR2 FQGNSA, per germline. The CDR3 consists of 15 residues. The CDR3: CASSSSGRPGGEQYF. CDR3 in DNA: TGTGCCAGCAGCTCTAGCGGGAGGCCCGGGGGGGAGCAGTACTTC.

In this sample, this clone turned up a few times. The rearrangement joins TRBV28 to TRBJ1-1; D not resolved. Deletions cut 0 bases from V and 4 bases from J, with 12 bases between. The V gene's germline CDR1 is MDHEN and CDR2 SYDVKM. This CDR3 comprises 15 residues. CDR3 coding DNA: TGTGCCAGCAGTTTATGGAGGGCTGGCGGCACTGAAGCTTTCTTT. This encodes CASSLWRAGGTEAFF.

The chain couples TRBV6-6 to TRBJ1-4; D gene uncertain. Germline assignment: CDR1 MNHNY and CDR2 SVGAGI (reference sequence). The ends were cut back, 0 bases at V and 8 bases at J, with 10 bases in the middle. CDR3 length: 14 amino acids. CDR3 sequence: CASSYSGINEKLFF. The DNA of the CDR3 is TGTGCCAGCAGTTACTCCGGCATAAACGAAAAACTGTTTTTT.

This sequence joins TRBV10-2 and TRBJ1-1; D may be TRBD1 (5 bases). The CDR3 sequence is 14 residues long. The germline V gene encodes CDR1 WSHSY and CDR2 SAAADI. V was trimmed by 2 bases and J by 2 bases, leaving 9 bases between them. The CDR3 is CASSEGAANTEAFF. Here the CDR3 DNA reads TGCGCCAGCAGTGAGGGGGCAGCCAACACTGAAGCTTTCTTT.

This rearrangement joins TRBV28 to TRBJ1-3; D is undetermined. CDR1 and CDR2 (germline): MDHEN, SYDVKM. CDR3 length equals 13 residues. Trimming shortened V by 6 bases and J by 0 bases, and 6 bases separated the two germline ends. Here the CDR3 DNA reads TGTGCCAGCAGGGACTACTCTGGAAACACCATATATTTT. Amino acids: CASRDYSGNTIYF.

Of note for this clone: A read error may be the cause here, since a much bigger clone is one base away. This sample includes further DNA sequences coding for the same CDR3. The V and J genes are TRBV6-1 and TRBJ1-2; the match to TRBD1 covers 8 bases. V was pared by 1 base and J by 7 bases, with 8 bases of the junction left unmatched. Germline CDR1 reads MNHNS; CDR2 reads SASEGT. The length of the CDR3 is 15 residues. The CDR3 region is CASSEVERTGSGYTF. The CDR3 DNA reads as TGTGCCAGCAGTGAAGTCGAGCGGACAGGGAGTGGCTACACCTTC.

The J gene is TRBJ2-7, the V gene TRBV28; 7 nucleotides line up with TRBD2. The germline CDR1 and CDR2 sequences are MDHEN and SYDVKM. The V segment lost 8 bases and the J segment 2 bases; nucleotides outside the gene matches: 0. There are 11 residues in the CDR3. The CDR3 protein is CASGRAYEQYF. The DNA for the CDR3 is TGTGCCAGCGGGAGGGCCTACGAGCAGTACTTC. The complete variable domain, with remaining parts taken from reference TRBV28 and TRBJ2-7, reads DVKVTQSSRYLVKRTGEKVFLECVQDMDHENMFWYRQDPGLGLRLIYFSYDVKMKEKGDIPEGYSVSREKKERFSLILESASTNQTSMYLCASGRAYEQYFGPGTRLTVT.

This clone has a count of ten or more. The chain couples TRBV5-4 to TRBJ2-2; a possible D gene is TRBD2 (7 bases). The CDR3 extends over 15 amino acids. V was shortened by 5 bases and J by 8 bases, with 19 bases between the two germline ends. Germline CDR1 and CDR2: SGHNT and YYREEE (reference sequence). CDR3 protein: CASRPGRGAGGELFF. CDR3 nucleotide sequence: TGTGCCAGCAGGCCCGGCCGGGGGGCCGGGGGGGAGCTGTTTTTT.

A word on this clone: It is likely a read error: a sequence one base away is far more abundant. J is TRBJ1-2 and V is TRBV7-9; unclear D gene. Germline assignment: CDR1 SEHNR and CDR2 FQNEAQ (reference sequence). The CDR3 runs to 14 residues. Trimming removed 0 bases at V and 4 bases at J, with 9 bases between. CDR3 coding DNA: TGTGCCAGCAGCTTAGCAGCCTCTAGCTATGGCTACACCTTC. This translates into CASSLAASSYGYTF.

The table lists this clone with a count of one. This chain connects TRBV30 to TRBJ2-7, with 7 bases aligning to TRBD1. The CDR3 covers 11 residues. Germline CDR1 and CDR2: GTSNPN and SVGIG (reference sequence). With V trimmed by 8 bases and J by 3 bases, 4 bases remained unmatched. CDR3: CAGQAHYEQYF. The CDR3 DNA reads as TGTGCCGGACAGGCTCACTACGAGCAGTACTTC.

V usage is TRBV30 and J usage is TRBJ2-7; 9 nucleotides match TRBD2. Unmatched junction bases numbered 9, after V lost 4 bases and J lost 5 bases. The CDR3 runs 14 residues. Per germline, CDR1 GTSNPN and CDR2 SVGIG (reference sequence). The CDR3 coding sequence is TGTGCCTGGAACTGGTTTAGCGGGAGCCACGAGCAGTACTTC. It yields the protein CAWNWFSGSHEQYF.

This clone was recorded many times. CDR3 amino acids: CASSLGVDTQYF. Here the CDR3 DNA reads TGCGCCAGCAGTCTTGGGGTAGATACGCAGTATTTT. The V and J genes are TRBV23-1 and TRBJ2-3; D gene ambiguous. TRBV23-1 is known as an ORF, though its function is uncertain. The V and J ends lost 4 bases and 5 bases respectively, with 7 bases between them. The CDR3 runs 12 residues.

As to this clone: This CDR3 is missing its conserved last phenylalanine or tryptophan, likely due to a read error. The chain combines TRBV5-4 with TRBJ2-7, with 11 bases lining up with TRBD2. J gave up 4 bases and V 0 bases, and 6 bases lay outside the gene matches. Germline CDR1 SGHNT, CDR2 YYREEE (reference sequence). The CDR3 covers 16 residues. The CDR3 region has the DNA TGTGCCAGCAGCTTGGGGATAGCGGGAGGGGTTTACGAGCAGTACCTC. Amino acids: CASSLGIAGGVYEQYL.

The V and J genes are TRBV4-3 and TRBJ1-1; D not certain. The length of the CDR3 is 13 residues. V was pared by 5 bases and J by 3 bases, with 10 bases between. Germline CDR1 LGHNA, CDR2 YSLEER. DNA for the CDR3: TGCGCCAGCAGCTCCCAACGGGACACTGAAGCTTTCTTT. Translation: CASSSQRDTEAFF.

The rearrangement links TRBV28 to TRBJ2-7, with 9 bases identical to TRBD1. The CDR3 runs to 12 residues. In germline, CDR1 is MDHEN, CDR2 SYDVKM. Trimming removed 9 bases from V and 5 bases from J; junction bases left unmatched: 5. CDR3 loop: CARDRGVHEQYF. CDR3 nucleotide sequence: TGTGCCAGGGACAGGGGCGTCCACGAGCAGTACTTC.